This entry concerns a single TCR beta chain. What it binds is not known. Measured with immunoSEQ multiplex PCR; TCRdb has only the in-frame clones, and not every one. The table includes approximately 11,000 clones, approximately 86% detected once. This sample stems from a study of stem cell transplantation in POMP-related autoinflammatory disease. Study-level background: Hypothesis: faulty thymoproteasomes impair CD8+ T-cell selection, skewing TRB repertoires. Pre-transplant patients had naive-skewed CD4+ T cells and few CD8+ T cells. Study outcomes and limitations: Patients with PRAID showed a restricted number of unique TRB V-J gene pairings. A trend toward lower repertoire diversity and greater clonality appeared in every analyzed T-cell subset of PRAID patients.

PRAID featured immunodeficiency plus autoinflammation. This material consisted of CD8+ T cells from PBMCs, taken before stem cell transplantation. This TCR derives from a human donor with POMP-related autoinflammation and immune dysregulation (PRAID).

CDR3 in amino acids: CASSYGVGQGYWEQFF. The CDR3 bases are TGTGCCAGCAGTTACGGTGTGGGACAGGGGTATTGGGAGCAGTTCTTC. This chain uses TRBV6-5 with TRBJ2-1, with 10 bases that match TRBD1. With 2 bases clipped from V and 10 bases from J, the junction kept 11 bases outside the gene matches. The V gene's germline CDR1 is MNHEY and CDR2 SVGAGI. The CDR3 totals 16 residues.